These 20 T cell receptor beta chains came from one sample sequenced in a study of blood T cell repertoires in COVID-19. This table comes from immunoSEQ multiplex PCR, and its TCRdb copy is limited to in-frame clones, with some not included. This sample carries some 370,000 clones, about 87% of them seen once, and the ten largest clones take roughly a tenth. Sequenced: peripheral blood. The receptors stem from a woman between 25 and 40 years old with COVID-19, enrolled during active disease.

CDR3 sequence (DNA): TGTGCCACCTCCGTTCGATACAGGACCGGGGAGCTGTTTTTT. Its translation: CATSVRYRTGELFF. The J gene is TRBJ2-2, the V gene TRBV24-1; possibly TRBD1 for D (5 bases). V was cut by 9 bases and J by 5 bases, with 15 bases left in between. Germline V gives CDR1 KGHDR, CDR2 SFDVKD. This CDR3 comprises 14 residues.

The rearrangement links TRBV11-3 to TRBJ2-5, with 7 nucleotides matching TRBD1. Germline values: CDR1 SGHNT, CDR2 YENEEA. Trimming removed 5 bases from V and 6 bases from J; junction bases left unmatched: 3. The CDR3 covers 12 residues. As DNA, the CDR3 is TGTGCCAGCAGCCACAGGGGCCAGACCCAGTACTTC. It translates to CASSHRGQTQYF.

The chain links TRBV24-1 to TRBJ2-1, with no clear D. This CDR3 spans 15 amino acids. The germline V and J ends were trimmed by 4 bases and 4 bases, with 13 bases remaining between them. Germline CDR1 reads KGHDR; CDR2 reads SFDVKD. The CDR3 reads CATSDPLYRYNEQFF. Written as DNA, the CDR3 is TGTGCCACCAGTGACCCTCTCTACAGATACAATGAGCAGTTCTTC.

This chain uses TRBV9 with TRBJ2-1; 10 nucleotides agree with TRBD2. From germline, CDR1 is SGDLS and CDR2 YYNGEE. The CDR3 is made up of 16 amino acids. J lost 3 bases, V lost 0 bases, and 3 bases had no gene match. DNA of the CDR3: TGTGCCAGCAGCGTAGATGGGACTAGCGACTACAATGAGCAGTTCTTC. Protein product: CASSVDGTSDYNEQFF.

This clone was detected a few times. This CDR3 is CASSPYRATNEKLFF. The CDR3 bases are TGCGCCAGCTCCCCTTACAGGGCAACTAATGAAAAACTGTTTTTT. This chain links TRBV5-1 with TRBJ1-4, with D perhaps TRBD1 (6 bases). Germline values: CDR1 SGHRS, CDR2 YFSETQ. Trimming removed 7 bases at V and 0 bases at J, with 13 bases between. The CDR3 is 15 residues long.

The V gene is TRBV5-5, the J gene TRBJ1-1; TRBD1 matches at 10 bases. The J segment lost 5 bases and the V segment lost 0 bases, leaving 7 bases of the junction unmatched. Germline values: CDR1 SGHKS, CDR2 YYEKEE (reference sequence). The CDR3 length is 16 residues. The CDR3 sequence: CASSLGAGTGATEAFF. The CDR3 DNA reads as TGTGCCAGCAGCTTGGGTGCCGGGACAGGGGCTACTGAAGCTTTCTTT. The full variable domain, with the rest looked up from reference TRBV5-5 and TRBJ1-1, is DAGVTQSPTHLIKTRGQQVTLRCSPISGHKSVSWYQQVLGQGPQFIFQYYEKEERGRGNFPDRFSARQFPNYSSELNVNALLLGDSALYLCASSLGAGTGATEAFFGQGTRLTVV.

The CDR3 DNA reads as TGCGCCAGCAGCTTGGCGTGGGGGACTAGCGACAAAGAGACCCAGTACTTC. Amino acid sequence: CASSLAWGTSDKETQYF. The rearrangement uses TRBV5-1 and TRBJ2-5; 10 nucleotides agree with TRBD2. Germline-derived CDR1 and CDR2 are SGHRS and YFSETQ. This CDR3 has 17 residues. V was pared by 0 bases and J by 3 bases, with 8 bases of the junction left unmatched.

Here the CDR3 DNA reads TGCGCCAGCAGCCCGGCGGGCGGGAGGAACACCGGGGAGCTGTTTTTT. Protein: CASSPAGGRNTGELFF. The chain has TRBV5-1 and TRBJ2-2; TRBD2 matches at 7 bases. The length of the CDR3 is 16 residues. Germline CDR1 is SGHRS and CDR2 is YFSETQ. The V and J ends lost 4 bases and 1 base, in that order; junction bases with no gene match: 7. Drawing the rest from reference TRBV5-1 and TRBJ2-2, the complete variable domain is KAGVTQTPRYLIKTRGQQVTLSCSPISGHRSVSWYQQTPGQGLQFLFEYFSETQRNKGNFPGRFSGRQFSNSRSEMNVSTLELGDSALYLCASSPAGGRNTGELFFGEGSRLTVL.

This clone appeared a few times. This chain links TRBV7-2 with TRBJ2-5, with D maybe TRBD1 (5 bases). The V end was cut by 0 bases, the J end by 5 bases, with 10 bases between. CDR1 is SGHTA, CDR2 FQGNSA, per germline. The CDR3 covers 14 residues. In nucleotides, the CDR3 is TGTGCCAGCAGCTTAGCGAGCGCAGGGGAGACCCAGTACTTC. Its translation: CASSLASAGETQYF.

The V call is TRBV5-6, the J call TRBJ2-3; no reliable D call. The germline gives CDR1 SGHDT, CDR2 YYEEEE. The CDR3 is 15 residues long. V was pared by 4 bases and J by 2 bases, with 14 bases between. The CDR3: CASSPQWAFTDTQYF. The CDR3 bases are TGTGCCAGCAGCCCCCAATGGGCCTTCACAGATACGCAGTATTTT.

This clone was recorded once. Here the CDR3 DNA reads TGTGCCAGCAGTTACTCGGCAGGGGCAGGCTACAATGAGCAGTTCTTC. As protein: CASSYSAGAGYNEQFF. The chain carries TRBV6-5 and TRBJ2-1, with D perhaps TRBD1 (6 bases). Germline CDR1 and CDR2: MNHEY and SVGAGI. V lost 0 bases, J lost 3 bases, and 12 bases lay in between. The CDR3 length is 16 residues.

V and J are TRBV30 and TRBJ2-2; TRBD2 matches at 8 bases. V dropped 7 bases and J dropped 2; count of bases not matched to a gene: 3. The CDR3 extends over 13 amino acids. The germline V gene encodes CDR1 GTSNPN and CDR2 SVGIG (reference sequence). The CDR3 reads CAFGGANTGELFF. As DNA, the CDR3 is TGTGCCTTCGGGGGGGCCAACACCGGGGAGCTGTTTTTT. The whole variable domain, filled in from reference TRBV30 and TRBJ2-2, reads SQTIHQWPATLVQPVGSPLSLECTVEGTSNPNLYWYRQAAGRGLQLLFYSVGIGQISSEVPQNLSASRPQDRQFILSSKKLLLSDSGFYLCAFGGANTGELFFGEGSRLTVL.

A few counts support this clone. The V gene is TRBV10-3, the J gene TRBJ2-1; 9 nucleotides agree with TRBD1. The V segment lost 8 bases and the J segment 6 bases; nucleotides outside the gene matches: 2. From germline, CDR1 is ENHRY and CDR2 SYGVKD. The CDR3 is 12 residues long. CDR3 nucleotides: TGTGCCATCGGACAGGGGCGCAATGAGCAGTTCTTC. Its protein is CAIGQGRNEQFF.

This chain joins TRBV11-3 and TRBJ2-7; 8 nucleotides agree with TRBD1. Trimming at V came to 5 bases and at J to 2 bases, leaving 17 bases not matched to a gene. The germline V gene has CDR1 SGHNT and CDR2 YENEEA. The CDR3 is 18 amino acids. The CDR3, as DNA: TGTGCCAGCAGCGCCGGGACAGGCTCATCCAACTCGGCCTACGAGCAGTACTTC. Amino acid sequence: CASSAGTGSSNSAYEQYF.

This chain connects TRBV9 to TRBJ2-5; 7 bases agree with TRBD2. CDR1 SGDLS and CDR2 YYNGEE come from the germline V gene. This CDR3 contains 17 residues. J gave up 0 bases and V 2 bases, and 10 bases lay outside the gene matches. The CDR3 DNA reads as TGTGCCAGCAGCGTGGGAGCTAGCGGAGTTTACCAAGAGACCCAGTACTTC. It codes for CASSVGASGVYQETQYF. Full variable domain (remainder filled in from reference TRBV9 and TRBJ2-5): DSGVTQTPKHLITATGQRVTLRCSPRSGDLSVYWYQQSLDQGLQFLIQYYNGEERAKGNILERFSAQQFPDLHSELNLSSLELGDSALYFCASSVGASGVYQETQYFGPGTRLLVL.

V gene TRBV30 combines with J gene TRBJ1-5, with D possibly TRBD1 on 5 matching bases. V shed 4 bases and J shed 2 bases, with 15 bases lying between them. The germline V gene encodes CDR1 GTSNPN and CDR2 SVGIG (reference sequence). CDR3 length: 15 amino acids. The CDR3 DNA follows: TGTGCCTGGAATCCGGAGGGGATGGGCAATCAGCCCCAGCATTTT. Translating it yields CAWNPEGMGNQPQHF.

In this sample, this clone turned up a few times. The chain has TRBV5-1 and TRBJ2-7; 10 bases match TRBD1. Germline CDR1 and CDR2: SGHRS and YFSETQ. V shed 4 bases, J shed 2 bases, and the junction held 6 bases outside the gene matches. This CDR3 has 15 residues. The CDR3 spells CASSEGTGDPYEQYF. CDR3 coding DNA: TGCGCCAGCAGCGAGGGGACAGGGGACCCCTACGAGCAGTACTTC.

CDR3 nucleotides: TGCAGCGGAACGATTCAGGGGGATGAGCAGTACTTC. Translating gives CSGTIQGDEQYF. The V call is TRBV29-1, the J call TRBJ2-7; 7 positions match TRBD1. The germline V gene has CDR1 SQVTM and CDR2 ANQGSEA. This CDR3 comprises 12 residues. The V segment lost 7 bases and the J segment 7 bases; nucleotides outside the gene matches: 10.

This clone was counted once. J is TRBJ2-1 and V is TRBV2; TRBD2 matches at 9 bases. Trimming at V came to 6 bases and at J to 3 bases, leaving 6 bases not matched to a gene. This CDR3 is 15 amino acids long. Germline V gene data show CDR1 as SNHLY and CDR2 as FYNNEI. The CDR3 nucleotides are TGTGCCAGCAGCCCCGGGACTAGCTACTACAATGAGCAGTTCTTC. Protein product: CASSPGTSYYNEQFF.

The chain uses TRBV2 and TRBJ1-2, with D uncertain. The length of the CDR3 is 12 residues. Trimming left V 6 bases short and J 7 bases short, with 12 bases between. The germline V gene encodes CDR1 SNHLY and CDR2 FYNNEI. The CDR3 DNA reads TGTGCCAGCAGCTCCGGTCCGGGTGGCTACACCTTC. Protein sequence: CASSSGPGGYTF.